This T cell receptor beta chain emerged from a study of cytomegalovirus exposure and HLA in healthy donors. Study-level background: Across about 400 genotyped donors, just over 80% landed in the Caucasian-associated ancestry cluster. Study-level findings and limits: Most sequenced TCRs were rare (though some public TCRs occurred in many donors). Relative to the approximately 660-donor mean, N-insertions were reportedly fewer in an Asian-associated ancestry cluster in a later analysis.

CDR3 length: 14 amino acids. Germline V gives CDR1 LGHNA, CDR2 YSLEER. V gave up 2 bases and J gave up 9 bases, with 11 bases separating them. A multiplex PCR was run with 60 Vbeta primers and 13 Jbeta primers. The assay was immunoSEQ multiplex PCR, and TCRdb's table has in-frame clones only and misses some. The sample carries 180,000 or so clones, roughly 80% recorded once. Worth noting for this clone: Its antigen is unidentified.

Specimen: PBMCs. This chain uses TRBV4-3 with TRBJ1-6; D might be TRBD1 (6 bases). The sequence was obtained from a woman between 40 and 55 years old in good health and CMV-seropositive. CDR3 coding DNA: TGCGCCAGCAGCCAACAGGGGTCGGGTTCACCCCTCCACTTT. It translates to CASSQQGSGSPLHF.